This T cell receptor (beta chain) is from a study of blood T cell repertoires in COVID-19. Data came from immunoSEQ multiplex PCR; TCRdb stores just in-frame clones and leaves some out. The table has under 45,000 clones, 65% to 90% seen once. V dropped 5 bases and J dropped 5; count of bases not matched to a gene: 13. This CDR3 region has 15 residues. Germline V gene data show CDR1 as SGHRS and CDR2 as YFSETQ. The receptor was isolated from a man aged 35 to 55 with active COVID-19. This rearrangement joins TRBV5-1 to TRBJ2-7, with 7 bases that match TRBD2. Material: peripheral blood. The CDR3 spells CASSSTLLAKNEQYF. In nucleotides, the CDR3 is TGCGCCAGCAGTTCCACGCTACTAGCGAAAAACGAGCAGTACTTC.